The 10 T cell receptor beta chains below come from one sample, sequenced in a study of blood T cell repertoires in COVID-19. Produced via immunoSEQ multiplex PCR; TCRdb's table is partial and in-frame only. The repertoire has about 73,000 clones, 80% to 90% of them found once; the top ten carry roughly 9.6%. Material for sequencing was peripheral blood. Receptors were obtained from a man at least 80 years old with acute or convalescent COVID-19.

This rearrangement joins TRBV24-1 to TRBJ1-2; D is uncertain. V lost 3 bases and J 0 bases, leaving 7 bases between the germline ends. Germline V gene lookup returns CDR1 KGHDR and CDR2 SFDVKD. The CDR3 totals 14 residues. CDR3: CATSDVRANYGYTF. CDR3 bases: TGTGCCACCAGTGATGTCCGGGCTAACTATGGCTACACCTTC.

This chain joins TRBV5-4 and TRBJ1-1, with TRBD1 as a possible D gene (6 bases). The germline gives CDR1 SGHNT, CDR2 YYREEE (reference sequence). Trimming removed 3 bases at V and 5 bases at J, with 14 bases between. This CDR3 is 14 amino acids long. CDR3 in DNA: TGTGCCAGCAGCTCACAGGGAAGAAGGACTGAAGCTTTCTTT. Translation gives CASSSQGRRTEAFF.

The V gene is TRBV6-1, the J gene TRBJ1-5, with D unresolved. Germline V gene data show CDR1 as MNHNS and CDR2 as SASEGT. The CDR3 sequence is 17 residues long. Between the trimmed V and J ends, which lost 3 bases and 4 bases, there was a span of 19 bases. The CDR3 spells CASSDPVLAGGNQPQHF. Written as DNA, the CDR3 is TGTGCCAGCAGTGACCCCGTTCTGGCAGGAGGAAATCAGCCCCAGCATTTT.

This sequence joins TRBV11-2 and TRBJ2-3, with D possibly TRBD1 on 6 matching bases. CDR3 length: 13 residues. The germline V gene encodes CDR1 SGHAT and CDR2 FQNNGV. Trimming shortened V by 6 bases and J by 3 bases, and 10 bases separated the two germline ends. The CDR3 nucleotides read TGTGCCAGCAGATTACAGGGTACAGATACGCAGTATTTT. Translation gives CASRLQGTDTQYF.

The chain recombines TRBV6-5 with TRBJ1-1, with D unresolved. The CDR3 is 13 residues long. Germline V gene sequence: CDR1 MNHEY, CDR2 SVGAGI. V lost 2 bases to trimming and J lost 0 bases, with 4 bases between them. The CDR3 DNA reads TGTGCCAGCAGTTACAGCTTGAACACTGAAGCTTTCTTT. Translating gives CASSYSLNTEAFF.

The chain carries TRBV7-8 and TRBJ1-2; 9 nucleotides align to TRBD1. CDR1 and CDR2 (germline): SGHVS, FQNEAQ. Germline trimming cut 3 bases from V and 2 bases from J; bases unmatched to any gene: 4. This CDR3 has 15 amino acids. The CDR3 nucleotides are TGTGCCAGCAGCTTGGAGGGGACAGGGAACTATGGCTACACCTTC. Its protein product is CASSLEGTGNYGYTF.

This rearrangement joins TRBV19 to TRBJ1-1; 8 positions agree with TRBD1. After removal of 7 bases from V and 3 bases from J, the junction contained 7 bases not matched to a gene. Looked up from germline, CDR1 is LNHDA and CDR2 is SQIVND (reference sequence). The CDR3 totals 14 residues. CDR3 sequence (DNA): TGTGCCAGTACCGTGACAGGGGCGTACACTGAAGCTTTCTTT. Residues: CASTVTGAYTEAFF.

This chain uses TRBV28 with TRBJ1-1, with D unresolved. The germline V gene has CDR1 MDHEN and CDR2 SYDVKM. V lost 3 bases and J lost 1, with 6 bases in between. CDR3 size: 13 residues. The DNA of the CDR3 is TGTGCCAGCAGTTTTTCCGGGAACACTGAAGCTTTCTTT. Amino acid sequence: CASSFSGNTEAFF.

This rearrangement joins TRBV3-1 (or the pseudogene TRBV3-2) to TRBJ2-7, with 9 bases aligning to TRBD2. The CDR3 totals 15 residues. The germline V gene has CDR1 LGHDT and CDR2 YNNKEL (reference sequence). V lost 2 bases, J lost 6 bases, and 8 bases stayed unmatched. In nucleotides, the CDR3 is TGTGCCAGCAGCCAAATAGCGGGAGCTGAATCCGAGCAGTACTTC. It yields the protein CASSQIAGAESEQYF.

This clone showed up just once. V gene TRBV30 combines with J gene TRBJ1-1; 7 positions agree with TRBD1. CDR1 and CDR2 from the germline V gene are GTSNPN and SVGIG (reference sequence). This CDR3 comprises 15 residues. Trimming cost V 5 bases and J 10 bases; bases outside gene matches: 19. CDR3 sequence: CAWSRGPNSQGGAFF. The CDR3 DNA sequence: TGTGCCTGGTCAAGGGGGCCGAACTCCCAGGGAGGAGCTTTCTTT.